This T cell receptor beta chain came from a study of blood T cell repertoires in COVID-19. Study information: Samples representing acute and convalescent COVID-19 were sourced from the United States, Italy and Spain.

Enrolment of Seattle patients took place during active infection, and they were followed longitudinally. Per the study methods: Estimation of nucleated cell counts relied on the amplification of reference gene primers. The protocol was immunoSEQ multiplex PCR, while the TCRdb copy is restricted to in-frame clones and leaves out a portion. Clone size and V and J calls were adopted from that table, with D and trimming inferred from the DNA. The sample consists of about 300,000 clones, under 90% of them appearing once. The TCR comes from a woman in her thirties with COVID-19, enrolled during active disease. Material for sequencing was peripheral blood.

DNA for the CDR3: TGTGCCAGCAGCCAGGAGGCCTATGGCTACACCTTC. Amino acids: CASSQEAYGYTF. This chain uses TRBV11-2 with TRBJ1-2; D is unresolved. Germline CDR1 is SGHAT and CDR2 is FQNNGV. The V end lost 5 bases, the J end lost 4 bases, and 8 bases lay between the germline ends. The CDR3 has 12 amino acids. Full variable domain (outside the CDR3, taken from reference TRBV11-2 and TRBJ1-2): EAGVAQSPRYKIIEKRQSVAFWCNPISGHATLYWYQQILGQGPKLLIQFQNNGVVDDSQLPKDRFSAERLKGVDSTLKIQPAKLEDSAVYLCASSQEAYGYTFGSGTRLTVV.